The 10 T cell receptor beta chains listed next were all sequenced from one sample in a study of T-cell reconstitution after alpha-beta-depleted transplantation in children. This sample's TCRbeta library carried unique molecular identifier barcodes. TCRdb reprocessed the PCR reads via MiXCR and lists one record per CDR3 protein. Of approximately 500,000 distinct CDR3 sequences in the sample, over 25% are singletons; the top ten hold less than 40%. The sequences come from PBMCs, collected before TCRalphabeta/CD19-depleted stem cell transplant. The receptors were sampled from a boy younger than two with Wiskott-Aldrich syndrome, due to receive a stem cell transplant.

There are a few counts of this clonotype. The rearrangement links TRBV29-1 to TRBJ2-5, with 10 bases fitting TRBD2. This CDR3 region has 13 residues. Per germline, CDR1 SQVTM and CDR2 ANQGSEA. V was pared by 4 bases and J by 2 bases, with 1 base of the junction left unmatched. CDR3: CSVGTSGQETQYF. DNA for the CDR3: TGCAGCGTTGGGACTAGCGGTCAAGAGACCCAGTACTTC.

This clonotype occurred a few times. V and J are TRBV15 and TRBJ2-1; TRBD2 is a possible D gene (5 bases). The germline gives CDR1 LNHNV, CDR2 YYDKDF (reference sequence). V was pared by 2 bases and J by 9 bases, with 14 bases between. The CDR3 has 14 amino acids. CDR3 in DNA: TGTGCCACCAGCAGATGGACTTCCCTAGGTGAGCAGTTCTTC. Translation gives CATSRWTSLGEQFF. Combining the CDR3 with reference TRBV15 and TRBJ2-1 gives the whole variable domain DAMVIQNPRYQVTQFGKPVTLSCSQTLNHNVMYWYQQKSSQAPKLLFHYYDKDFNNEADTPDNFQSRRPNTSFCFLDIRSPGLGDTAMYLCATSRWTSLGEQFFGPGTRLTVL.

The table lists this clonotype with a few counts. This rearrangement joins TRBV6-2 or TRBV6-3 to TRBJ2-1; D not certain. The CDR3 spans 14 residues. Trimming removed 6 bases from V and 3 bases from J, with 12 bases in between. CDR1 is MNHEY and CDR2 is SVGEGT in the germline V gene. As DNA, the CDR3 is TGTGCCAGCAGCCCATCCCGTGTCTACAATGAGCAGTTCTTC. Translation gives CASSPSRVYNEQFF.

This sequence joins TRBV12-3 or TRBV12-4 and TRBJ2-1; D is unresolved. Between the trimmed V and J ends, which lost 5 bases and 5 bases, there was a span of 10 bases. The CDR3 has 13 residues. CDR3 amino acids: CASSTFSNNEQFF. As DNA, the CDR3 is TGTGCCAGCAGTACGTTCAGCAACAATGAGCAGTTCTTC.

This clonotype was detected only a few times. V gene TRBV5-1 combines with J gene TRBJ1-1; maybe TRBD1 (5 bases). CDR3 length: 13 amino acids. Trimming removed 8 bases from V and 2 bases from J, with 13 bases in between. Germline V lookup: CDR1 SGHRS, CDR2 YFSETQ. The CDR3 DNA reads TGCGCCAGTGGGCTCACAGGAAACACTGAAGCTTTCTTT. Translation: CASGLTGNTEAFF.

The chain uses TRBV5-5 and TRBJ1-4; weak D call: TRBD1 (6 bases). The germline V gene encodes CDR1 SGHKS and CDR2 YYEKEE (reference sequence). Trimming cost V 7 bases and J 4 bases, with 11 bases left between them. CDR3 length equals 13 residues. In DNA form, the CDR3 reads TGTGCCAGCTGCGCAGGGGTTAATGAAAAACTGTTTTTT. This encodes CASCAGVNEKLFF.

In its sample, this clonotype was seen a few times. The V and J genes are TRBV10-3 and TRBJ2-1, with 8 bases matching TRBD2. Unmatched junction bases numbered 14, after V lost 6 bases and J lost 7 bases. The CDR3 extends over 16 amino acids. The germline gives CDR1 ENHRY, CDR2 SYGVKD. CDR3 in amino acids: CAIRSAGRASWNEQFF. In DNA, the CDR3 is TGTGCCATCAGGTCGGCCGGGAGGGCCTCCTGGAATGAGCAGTTCTTC.

CDR3 nucleotides: TGCGCCAGCAGTGAGGGGTACTATGGCTACACCTTC. Protein: CASSEGYYGYTF. V usage is TRBV5-1 and J usage is TRBJ1-2, with D possibly matching TRBD1 (5 bases). The CDR3 runs 12 residues. With 5 bases removed from V and 3 bases from J, the gap between germline ends came to 8 bases. Germline CDR1 and CDR2: SGHRS and YFSETQ.

This clonotype was observed a few times. The chain carries TRBV28 and TRBJ2-2, with D hard to call. The CDR3 runs 12 residues. V lost 4 bases and J 14 bases, leaving 14 bases between the germline ends. The V gene's germline CDR1 is MDHEN and CDR2 SYDVKM. CDR3 loop: CASSSGVEYLFF. CDR3 coding DNA: TGTGCCAGCAGTTCGGGCGTTGAGTACCTGTTTTTT.

This clonotype has more than one count but fewer than ten. This sequence joins TRBV12-3 or TRBV12-4 and TRBJ2-3, with TRBD1 matching 7 bases. V shed 5 bases, J shed 4 bases, and the junction held 3 bases outside the gene matches. The CDR3 covers 13 residues. CDR3 in DNA: TGTGCCAGCAGTGCTACAGGGGCAGATACGCAGTATTTT. Residues: CASSATGADTQYF.